A selection of T cell receptor beta chains follows, all from one sample in a study of blood T cells in healthy people across ages. TCRdb re-called the 5' RACE reads with MiXCR, one entry per CDR3 protein. Counted here are about 970,000 distinct CDR3 sequences, around 54% occurring once; the ten biggest clones make up about 20%. The sequencing sample was made of blood. The origin of the receptors is a woman aged 55-70 years in good health. Each CDR3 is given with its conserved first and last residue. D genes are given only for firm matches. A row's size may be missing; if present it is once, few, many or a size class.

>TRBD2|NA|TRBV5-1|TRBJ2-3
TGCGCCAGCAGCTTGGTTCGGCTAGCGGGGTCCGGGGATACGCAGTATTTT
CASSLVRLAGSGDTQYF
>NA|NA|TRBV7-2|TRBJ2-7
TGTGCCAGCAGCTTAGTAACAGAATACGAGCAGTACTTC
CASSLVTEYEQYF
>NA|NA|TRBV6-5|TRBJ1-2
TGTGCCAGCAGTTACCTGGACCCGGCTAGGGGCTACACCTTC
CASSYLDPARGYTF
>TRBD2|few|TRBV9|TRBJ2-7
TGTGCCAGCAGCGAAGCTAGCGGGACCTACGAGCAGTACTTC
CASSEASGTYEQYF
>TRBD2|NA|TRBV20-1|TRBJ2-7
TGCAGTGCTAGAGGATCGGGAGGTGTAGACGAGCAGTACTTC
CSARGSGGVDEQYF
>NA|NA|TRBV20-1|TRBJ2-7
TGCAGTGCTCCTTACGCGCCGGGGGTCTACGAGCAGTACTTC
CSAPYAPGVYEQYF
>NA|NA|TRBV7-2|TRBJ1-1
TGTGCCAGCAGCCTCCTTGGTTATGAAGCTTTCTTT
CASSLLGYEAFF
>TRBD2|NA|TRBV6-2/TRBV6-3|TRBJ2-7
TGTGCCAGCAAGATTCTAGCGGGACGGACCTACGAGCAGTACTTC
CASKILAGRTYEQYF
>TRBD1|few|TRBV20-1|TRBJ1-5
TGCAGTGCTTCCAGAGGACAGGGGGGTCAGCCCCAGCATTTT
CSASRGQGGQPQHF
>NA|few|TRBV20-1|TRBJ2-7
TGCAGTGCTAGAGATCTGGACAAGAACTACGAGCAGTACTTC
CSARDLDKNYEQYF
>TRBD2|NA|TRBV2|TRBJ2-3
TGTGCCAGCAGCCACGGGACTAGCGGAGTCGCAGATACGCAGTATTTT
CASSHGTSGVADTQYF
>NA|NA|TRBV27|TRBJ1-6
TGTGCCAGCAGTCGTCCAGATAATTCACCCCTCCACTTT
CASSRPDNSPLHF
>TRBD1|NA|TRBV28|TRBJ2-7
TGTGCCAGCAGTATCCCGAAAAAACAGGGGCATCGATACGAGCAGTACTTC
CASSIPKKQGHRYEQYF
>NA|few|TRBV13|TRBJ1-6
TGTGCCAGCAGCTTAGGCCTCGGCGGTCAAGCCCCCCTCCACTTT
CASSLGLGGQAPLHF
>NA|NA|TRBV7-9|TRBJ2-3
TGTGCCAGCAGCCCTCGGAACAGACCCACAGATACGCAGTATTTT
CASSPRNRPTDTQYF
>NA|few|TRBV29-1|TRBJ2-1
TGCAGCGTTTGTTTTTGGTTAGGGAATGAGCAGTTCTTC
CSVCFWLGNEQFF
>NA|NA|TRBV12-3/TRBV12-4|TRBJ2-5
TGTGCCAGCAGTTTGGACCAGGGTATGGAGACCCAGTACTTC
CASSLDQGMETQYF
>NA|NA|TRBV27|TRBJ2-3
TGTGCCAGCAGTTTTTCCTATATTGTGGATACGCAGTATTTT
CASSFSYIVDTQYF
>TRBD2|NA|TRBV2|TRBJ2-3
TGTGCCAGCAGGGGACTAGGCGGTGTCACGCAGTATTTT
CASRGLGGVTQYF
>TRBD2|NA|TRBV3-1|TRBJ2-5
TGTGCCAGCAGCCCCCTGTGGGGGACTAGCGAGGTTGAGACCCAGTACTTC
CASSPLWGTSEVETQYF
>NA|many|TRBV5-1|TRBJ1-2
TGCGCCAGCAGCTCGACGGGGGGCACTAACTATGGCTACACCTTC
CASSSTGGTNYGYTF
>TRBD2|NA|TRBV2|TRBJ2-5
TGTGCCAGCAGACCCGAGCGGGACTCGTACTTC
CASRPERDSYF
>TRBD2|NA|TRBV6-1|TRBJ2-3
TGTGCCAGCAGTCGCGGGGGGGCAGGGGCTGGGCGACCCCTCACAGATACGCAGTATTTT
CASSRGGAGAGRPLTDTQYF
>NA|NA|TRBV6-5|TRBJ2-3
TGTGCCAGCAGTTCCAACTTCCGCTCGAAGGGGCCCACAGATACGCAGTATTTT
CASSSNFRSKGPTDTQYF
>NA|few|TRBV7-2|TRBJ2-7
TGTGCCAGCAGCTCAGCGGTGGGAATCTACGAGCAGTACTTC
CASSSAVGIYEQYF
>NA|few|TRBV11-2|TRBJ2-7
TGTGCCAGCAGCTTAAAAGAGTTCTACGAGCAGTACTTC
CASSLKEFYEQYF
>TRBD2|few|TRBV12-3/TRBV12-4|TRBJ2-7
TGTGCCAGCAGTTACCGACTAGCGGGAGGATACGAGCAGTACTTC
CASSYRLAGGYEQYF
>NA|NA|TRBV6-5|TRBJ1-1
TGTGCCAGCAGACTCGAAGGTGAGGGGACTGAGAACACTGAAGCTTTCTTT
CASRLEGEGTENTEAFF
>TRBD2|NA|TRBV13|TRBJ2-1
TGTGCCAGCAGCTTCGGTGCGGGAGGGCGATGGGGTGAGCAGTTCTTC
CASSFGAGGRWGEQFF
>TRBD1|NA|TRBV7-2|TRBJ2-7
TGTGCCAGCAGCTTAGACGGGACAGGGGACTACGAGCAGTACTTC
CASSLDGTGDYEQYF
>TRBD1|NA|TRBV5-1|TRBJ2-7
TGCGCCAGCAGCGTGGACAGGGGGATGGGGGAGCAGTACTTC
CASSVDRGMGEQYF
>NA|NA|TRBV5-6|TRBJ2-7
TGTGCCAGCAGCCCCGATGGGCAATTGAACTACGAGCAGTACTTC
CASSPDGQLNYEQYF
>TRBD2|NA|TRBV20-1|TRBJ2-3
TGCAGTGCCTTGGGGTATAGCGGGTATGATGTGGGAACGCAGTATTTT
CSALGYSGYDVGTQYF
>NA|NA|TRBV10-3|TRBJ1-1
TGTGCCATCAGTGAGCCTGGGGACTCGAACACTGAAGCTTTCTTT
CAISEPGDSNTEAFF
>NA|few|TRBV29-1|TRBJ2-1
TGCACCCTGTGGCGGCTCAATGAGCAGTTCTTC
CTLWRLNEQFF
>NA|few|TRBV4-3|TRBJ2-1
TGCGCCAGCAGCCCTGGACTATCCTACAATGAGCAGTTCTTC
CASSPGLSYNEQFF
>NA|NA|TRBV3-1|TRBJ1-5
TGTGCCAGCAGCCAAGGACCCGGGACTGACTTTTGGCCCCAGCATTTT
CASSQGPGTDFWPQHF
>NA|NA|TRBV5-1|TRBJ2-3
TGCGCCAGCAGCCAATTCCTCCCTGCCGCAGATACGCAGTATTTT
CASSQFLPAADTQYF
>TRBD1|few|TRBV30|TRBJ1-5
TGTGCCTGGAGCCCGGACAGGGATCAGCCCCAGCATTTT
CAWSPDRDQPQHF
>TRBD2|few|TRBV28|TRBJ2-1
TGTGCCAGCAGTTTAATCACCGATCTAGCGGGATTTGGCAATGAGCAGTTCTTC
CASSLITDLAGFGNEQFF
>NA|few|TRBV7-2|TRBJ2-7
TGTGCCAGCAGCCCCCAGGGTGGCAGTCCCTACGAGCAGTACTTC
CASSPQGGSPYEQYF
>TRBD1|many|TRBV29-1|TRBJ2-7
TGCAGCGTTGAAAGGGACAGGGGCTACGAGCAGTACTTC
CSVERDRGYEQYF
>NA|few|TRBV12-3/TRBV12-4|TRBJ2-1
TGTGCCAGCAGTCCATCTCCCGGACAGTACAATGAGCAGTTCTTC
CASSPSPGQYNEQFF
>NA|NA|TRBV9|TRBJ2-7
TGTGCCAGCAGCGAGAGCCGTCGGGTCTCTCAGCCTTGCGAGCAGTACTTC
CASSESRRVSQPCEQYF
>NA|NA|TRBV28|TRBJ2-5
TGTGCCAGCAGCACTAGTTTGGAGACCCAGTACTTC
CASSTSLETQYF
>TRBD2|NA|TRBV20-1|TRBJ2-3
TGCAGTGCTAGAGATTACACGGGGCTAGCGGGACCCGCAGATACGCAGTATTTT
CSARDYTGLAGPADTQYF
>TRBD2|NA|TRBV4-3|TRBJ2-7
TGCGCCAGCAGCCATGTGGGAGGGCCAACCTACGAGCAGTACTTC
CASSHVGGPTYEQYF
>NA|once|TRBV6-1|TRBJ1-4
TGTGCCAGCAGTGAAGCGCCGGGGGAAGGGCGTCGCGAAAAACTGTTTTTT
CASSEAPGEGRREKLFF
>TRBD1|NA|TRBV29-1|TRBJ2-1
TGCAGCGGCCGGGACAGTTCCTACAATGAGCAGTTCTTC
CSGRDSSYNEQFF
>NA|NA|TRBV5-1|TRBJ2-5
TGCGCCAGCAGCCCCGCTCCACTAGAGGCGGAGACCCAGTACTTC
CASSPAPLEAETQYF
>TRBD2|NA|TRBV5-6|TRBJ2-1
TGTGCCAGCAGCTTGGTCAGACTAGCGGGAGATAGAAATGAGCAGTTCTTC
CASSLVRLAGDRNEQFF
>NA|few|TRBV20-1|TRBJ1-6
TGCAGTGCTTTCCATGCCTCTACCCTCCACTTT
CSAFHASTLHF
>NA|NA|TRBV29-1|TRBJ1-2
TGCAGCGTTGGGGATGGCTACACCTTC
CSVGDGYTF